This TCR beta chain was found in a study of cytomegalovirus exposure and HLA in healthy donors. Whole-study results and caveats: The study flagged about 150 TCR beta chains as cytomegalovirus-associated. As confirmed in vitro, three CMV-associated chains were specific for CMV antigens.

The method was immunoSEQ multiplex PCR; TCRdb's version includes in-frame clones alone and lacks a portion of them. Among approximately 160,000 clones listed, about 89% were seen once. With regard to this clone: Its matching antigen is unknown.

The J segment lost 7 bases and the V segment lost 2 bases, leaving 8 bases of the junction unmatched. This CDR3 region has 17 residues. The germline gives CDR1 SGHAT, CDR2 FQNNGV. From the approximately 120-subject validation cohort, which was separate from the approximately 670-subject first cohort, the donors were drawn. V is TRBV11-2 and J is TRBJ2-1, with 13 nucleotides matching TRBD2. The sample taken for sequencing was PBMCs. The TCR sequence derives from a woman between 18 and 29 years old in good health and CMV-seropositive. The CDR3 reads CASSLIEGLAGRNEQFF. CDR3 sequence (DNA): TGTGCCAGCAGCTTAATTGAGGGACTAGCGGGGCGGAATGAGCAGTTCTTC.